The 13 T cell receptor gamma chains reported below all come from one sample, sequenced in a study of gamma-delta chains in newborns, infants, children. TCRdb re-called the reads using CATT. The sample has 3,000 to 4,000 gamma-chain clones, about 56% seen once. Sequenced input: blood. The receptors derive from a child who was a newborn, infant or young child, either healthy, febrile or measles-vaccinated (not recorded which).

For the CDR3, the DNA is TGTGCCACCTGGAACTGGATCAAGACGTTT. It codes for CATWNWIKTF. The chain joins TRGV8 to TRGJP2. The J gene, left out of TCRdb, was set here by checking the DNA against germline. This CDR3 has 10 residues. In germline, CDR1 is VENAVY, CDR2 YDSYNSRV. After removal of 6 bases from V and 11 bases from J, the junction contained 3 bases not matched to a gene.

This clone occurred a few times. This chain links TRGV3 with TRGJP2. Germline matching of the DNA provided the J gene here, since TCRdb leaves it blank. Losses at the gene ends were 3 bases for V and 11 bases for J; bases not matched to a gene: 3. CDR3 length: 11 amino acids. The V gene's germline CDR1 is VTNTFY and CDR2 YDVSTARD (reference sequence). CDR3 DNA sequence: TGTGCCACCTGGGACTGCTGGATCAAGACGTTT. This gives the protein CATWDCWIKTF.

The table lists this clone with a count of one. J is TRGJ1 or TRGJ2 and V is TRGV2. No J gene was available from TCRdb, and it was assigned here by a germline match of the DNA. Germline CDR1 EGSNGY, CDR2 YDSYNSKV. J lost 1 base, V lost 1 base, and 4 bases had no gene match. There are 14 residues in the CDR3. CDR3 loop: CATWDGINYYKKLF. In DNA form, the CDR3 reads TGTGCCACCTGGGACGGCATAAATTATTATAAGAAACTCTTT.

This rearrangement joins TRGV2 to TRGJ1 or TRGJ2. TCRdb records no J gene; here it was assigned by comparing the DNA to germline. The germline gives CDR1 EGSNGY, CDR2 YDSYNSKV. CDR3 length: 12 amino acids. V shed 6 bases and J 6 bases; nucleotides not matched to a gene: 8. In DNA form, the CDR3 reads TGTGCCACCTGGTCGAGGGGTTATAAGAAACTCTTT. Translated, it gives CATWSRGYKKLF.

The chain couples TRGV5 to TRGJ1 or TRGJ2. TCRdb does not report a J gene; here it was assigned by matching the DNA to germline references. Germline lookup yields CDR1 VINAFY and CDR2 YDVSNSKD. The CDR3 extends over 14 amino acids. The trim removed 2 bases at V and 7 bases at J, leaving 11 bases unmatched. In DNA form, the CDR3 reads TGTGCCACCTGGGACACTTCCAGGGGGTATAAGAAACTCTTT. Amino acids: CATWDTSRGYKKLF.

Concerning this clone itself: One end of the junction fails to match germline, which may point to a read error. This chain joins TRGV4 and TRGJ1 or TRGJ2. TCRdb does not report a J gene; here it was assigned by matching the DNA to germline references. This CDR3 has 12 amino acids. Germline assignment: CDR1 EGSTGY and CDR2 YDSYTSSV. The DNA of the CDR3 is TGTGCCCCCTGGGATGGGCTTTATAAGAAACTCTTT. Translation gives CAPWDGLYKKLF.

This clone is a singleton in its sample. The chain is built from TRGV8 and TRGJ1 or TRGJ2. TCRdb carries no J gene annotation; the J gene was assigned here by matching the DNA with germline. Trimming at V came to 4 bases and at J to 3 bases, leaving 6 bases not matched to a gene. CDR3 length equals 13 residues. Per the germline V gene, CDR1 is VENAVY and CDR2 is YDSYNSRV. DNA for the CDR3: TGTGCCACCTGGGACCTTCTTTATTATAAGAAACTCTTT. Translated: CATWDLLYYKKLF.

This clone has more than one count but fewer than ten. J is TRGJ1 or TRGJ2 and V is TRGV5. TCRdb is silent on the J gene; assignment here came from matching the DNA to germline. Germline CDR1 reads VINAFY; CDR2 reads YDVSNSKD. The CDR3 is made up of 13 amino acids. The V segment lost 2 bases and the J segment 0 bases; nucleotides outside the gene matches: 1. CDR3 in amino acids: CATWDKNYYKKLF. CDR3 in DNA: TGTGCCACCTGGGACAAGAATTATTATAAGAAACTCTTT.

The chain couples TRGV9 to TRGJP. TCRdb carries no J gene annotation; the J gene was assigned here by matching the DNA with germline. V shed 5 bases and J 13 bases; nucleotides not matched to a gene: 11. The CDR3 consists of 15 residues. Germline CDR1 GITISATS, CDR2 ISYDGTV (reference sequence). CDR3 residues: CALWGVLPGKKIKVF. In nucleotides, the CDR3 is TGTGCCTTGTGGGGGGTCCTACCCGGCAAAAAAATCAAGGTATTT.

The rearrangement links TRGV9 to TRGJ1 or TRGJ2. The J gene is absent in TCRdb and was assigned here via DNA matching to germline. V shed 2 bases, J shed 6 bases, and the junction held 10 bases outside the gene matches. Germline CDR1 and CDR2: GITISATS and ISYDGTV (reference sequence). This CDR3 is built from 14 residues. The CDR3 DNA is TGTGCCTTGTGGGAGGCCGGGGATTGTTATAAGAAACTCTTT. It encodes CALWEAGDCYKKLF.

This clone is labeled as large (0.1 to 1%). Other nucleotide sequences in the sample specify the same CDR3. The V and J genes are TRGV9 and TRGJP. In the absence of a J gene in TCRdb, the DNA was matched to germline to assign it here. Per germline, CDR1 GITISATS and CDR2 ISYDGTV (reference sequence). The CDR3 is 19 amino acids. V shed 0 bases and J 3 bases; nucleotides not matched to a gene: 8. The CDR3 nucleotides are TGTGCCTTGTGGGAGGTGCGGCCCACGCAAGAGTTGGGCAAAAAAATCAAGGTATTT. Amino acids: CALWEVRPTQELGKKIKVF.

The rearrangement joins TRGV4 to TRGJ1 or TRGJ2. TCRdb records no J gene; here it was assigned by comparing the DNA to germline. The CDR3 sequence is 12 residues long. Germline lookup yields CDR1 EGSTGY and CDR2 YDSYTSSV. Trimming cost V 0 bases and J 11 bases; bases outside gene matches: 7. CDR3 sequence (DNA): TGTGCCACCTGGGATGGGCGCTTGGAGAAACTCTTT. As protein: CATWDGRLEKLF.

The chain couples TRGV2 to TRGJP2. TCRdb is silent on the J gene; assignment here came from matching the DNA to germline. This CDR3 spans 15 amino acids. CDR1 is EGSNGY, CDR2 YDSYNSKV, per germline. Trimming at V came to 1 base and at J to 8 bases, leaving 10 bases not matched to a gene. CDR3 sequence (DNA): TGTGCCACCTGGGACGGCCGTTGGGACGATTGGATCAAGACGTTT. It codes for CATWDGRWDDWIKTF.